This TCR beta chain was retrieved from a study of T cells in Graves' hyperthyroidism and ophthalmopathy. Findings and limits, study-wide: Blood also held most thyroid clonotypes expanded beyond 0.001. The model identified upcoming ophthalmopathy a median roughly 6.5 months ahead of onset.

Diagnosis relied on clinical symptoms, serum thyroxine and TRAb, thyroid ultrasound and orbital computed tomography. V dropped 9 bases and J dropped 8; count of bases not matched to a gene: 12. Germline loops: CDR1 KGHDR, CDR2 SFDVKD. The CDR3 sequence is 15 residues long. This clonotype came up a few times. What it recognizes is unknown. TCR beta CDR3 region amplification was performed from RNA transcripts. A first-round RT-PCR of the TCR CDR3 used the HTBI primer set. TCRdb ran MiXCR on the multiplex PCR reads and lists one entry per CDR3 protein. The table shows 400,000 or so distinct CDR3 sequences, with 11% to 15% occurring only once.

The chain recombines TRBV24-1 with TRBJ2-1, with 10 bases identical to TRBD1. Material: blood. The receptor was isolated from a man in his fifties with Graves' ophthalmopathy. This chain's CDR3 is CATSGRQGAFDEQFF. CDR3 in DNA: TGTGCCACCTCCGGGAGACAGGGGGCCTTCGATGAGCAGTTCTTC.